These 9 T cell receptor beta chains originate from one sample sequenced in a study of CD8+ T cells in alopecia areata. RNA extraction and reverse transcription yielded cDNA as sequencing template. Sequencing used immunoSEQ multiplex PCR; TCRdb keeps in-frame clones, though not all of them. The sample records about 98,000 clones, nearly 45% being singletons. Sequenced material: CD4+ T cells sorted from blood. Receptors originate from a human donor with alopecia areata.

This sequence joins TRBV29-1 and TRBJ2-5; the D call may be TRBD1 or TRBD2 (5 bases each). CDR3 length equals 14 residues. The V gene lost 6 bases and the J gene lost 4 bases, with 18 bases spanning the gap. The germline V gene encodes CDR1 SQVTM and CDR2 ANQGSEA. The CDR3 spells CSVTPRLRGETQYF. The CDR3 DNA follows: TGCAGCGTGACCCCACGACTGAGGGGAGAGACCCAGTACTTC.

This clone was detected a few times. The CDR3 bases are TGCAGCGTCGATGGAGGGAGAAACATTCAGTACTTC. This translates into CSVDGGRNIQYF. J is TRBJ2-4 and V is TRBV29-1; maybe TRBD2 (6 bases). The germline CDR1 and CDR2 sequences are SQVTM and ANQGSEA. CDR3 length: 12 residues. Trimming left V 6 bases short and J 6 bases short, with 12 bases between.

This chain connects TRBV12-5 to TRBJ1-2, with 7 bases matching TRBD1. The CDR3 extends over 13 amino acids. After removal of 1 base from V and 7 bases from J, the junction contained 3 bases not matched to a gene. CDR1 is LGHNT and CDR2 is FRNRAP in the germline V gene. The CDR3 protein is CASGLGDRAGYTF. In DNA form, the CDR3 reads TGTGCTAGTGGTTTGGGAGACAGGGCTGGCTACACCTTC.

This clone was seen just once. The rearrangement uses TRBV2 and TRBJ2-1, with D perhaps matching TRBD2 (5 bases). Germline CDR1 is SNHLY and CDR2 is FYNNEI. Trimming removed 8 bases at V and 9 bases at J, with 17 bases between. The CDR3 totals 13 residues. CDR3 DNA sequence: TGTGCCAGCGTCCCTTGGCGGAGGAGTGAGCAGTTCTTC. As protein: CASVPWRRSEQFF.

J is TRBJ2-5 and V is TRBV14, with D uncertain. This CDR3 is 11 amino acids long. The germline V gene has CDR1 SGHDN and CDR2 FVKESK. Trimming removed 8 bases at V and 4 bases at J, with 8 bases between. The CDR3: CASARAETQYF. The CDR3 DNA sequence: TGTGCCAGCGCACGGGCAGAGACCCAGTACTTC.

This clone was detected only a few times. The chain joins TRBV6-7 to TRBJ2-3; D gene ambiguous. TRBV6-7 falls under the ORF class, with uncertain function. The CDR3 is 15 amino acids. Trimming left V 0 bases short and J 2 bases short, with 9 bases between. The CDR3 here is CASSYSTAATDTQYF. CDR3 in DNA: TGTGCCAGCAGTTACTCGACGGCAGCCACAGATACGCAGTATTTT.

The chain links TRBV11-3 to TRBJ2-1; 10 nucleotides line up with TRBD2. Germline trimming cut 1 base from V and 5 bases from J; bases unmatched to any gene: 5. Germline lookup yields CDR1 SGHNT and CDR2 YENEEA. CDR3 length equals 16 residues. DNA for the CDR3: TGTGCCAGCAGCTTAGGAGTCCTAGCGGGGGACAATGAGCAGTTCTTC. Protein sequence: CASSLGVLAGDNEQFF.

V is TRBV5-1 and J is TRBJ2-1; the D gene is possibly TRBD2 (7 bases). The CDR3 runs 18 residues. V lost 0 bases and J lost 7, with 23 bases in between. CDR1 is SGHRS and CDR2 is YFSETQ in the germline V gene. The CDR3 DNA is TGCGCCAGCAGCTTGGCACGGAGTGGGGGGGCCGCATCAAATGAGCAGTTCTTC. It codes for CASSLARSGGAASNEQFF.

V usage is TRBV30 and J usage is TRBJ2-1; 12 nucleotides line up with TRBD2. The CDR3 extends over 15 amino acids. The V and J ends lost 3 bases and 3 bases, in that order; junction bases with no gene match: 3. Germline V CDR1 and CDR2: GTSNPN, SVGIG (reference sequence). The CDR3 bases are TGTGCCTGGAGCCTGGGACTAGCGGGCTACAATGAGCAGTTCTTC. It codes for CAWSLGLAGYNEQFF.